A single sample is the source of the 15 T cell receptor beta chains below, sequenced in a study of T-cell reconstitution after alpha-beta-depleted transplantation in children. For TCRbeta, the library was prepared with unique molecular identifiers. TCRdb passed the PCR reads through MiXCR, listing each CDR3 protein once. The profile shows more than 450,000 distinct CDR3 sequences, about 17% of them singletons. The sequencing used PBMCs from the stem cell graft donor, collected from the stem cell graft. The receptors derive from a human donor who donated a stem cell graft to a child with acute lymphoblastic leukemia.

This clonotype was counted a few times. V and J are TRBV21-1 and TRBJ2-7; TRBD2 is the table's D call, not checked against the DNA. TRBV21-1 is described as a pseudogene. This CDR3 comprises 19 residues. The CDR3 sequence is CASSKVGLRGLAGAYEQYF. The CDR3 region has the DNA TGTGCCAGCAGCAAAGTGGGCCTCCGGGGACTAGCGGGAGCCTACGAGCAGTACTTC.

The chain recombines TRBV24-1 with TRBJ2-1, with D perhaps assigned TRBD1 or TRBD2 (5 bases each). V dropped 10 bases and J dropped 4 bases, with 10 bases sitting between them. The CDR3 runs to 12 residues. Germline lookup yields CDR1 KGHDR and CDR2 SFDVKD. In DNA, the CDR3 is TGTGCCACAGGGGACCGTTACAATGAGCAGTTCTTC. As protein: CATGDRYNEQFF.

V and J are TRBV15 and TRBJ2-3; no clear D. V lost 5 bases to trimming and J lost 5 bases, with 8 bases between them. CDR3 size: 12 residues. Germline assignment: CDR1 LNHNV and CDR2 YYDKDF (reference sequence). The CDR3 nucleotides read TGTGCCACCAGCGAACGCGAAGATACGCAGTATTTT. It yields the protein CATSEREDTQYF.

This clonotype appeared many times. J is TRBJ1-5 and V is TRBV5-6; D possibly corresponds to TRBD1 (5 bases). The germline gives CDR1 SGHDT, CDR2 YYEEEE. This CDR3 has 13 residues. The V gene lost 0 bases and the J gene lost 4 bases, with 5 bases spanning the gap. In DNA form, the CDR3 reads TGTGCCAGCAGCTTGGGACAGAATCAGCCCCAGCATTTT. It specifies CASSLGQNQPQHF. The whole variable domain, filled in from reference TRBV5-6 and TRBJ1-5, reads DAGVTQSPTHLIKTRGQQVTLRCSPKSGHDTVSWYQQALGQGPQFIFQYYEEEERQRGNFPDRFSGHQFPNYSSELNVNALLLGDSALYLCASSLGQNQPQHFGDGTRLSIL.

V gene TRBV4-1 combines with J gene TRBJ2-5, with a weak D call TRBD1 (5 bases). CDR3 length: 13 amino acids. V was cut by 0 bases and J by 6 bases, with 8 bases left in between. The germline V gene encodes CDR1 MGHRA and CDR2 YSYEKL. The CDR3 DNA is TGCGCCAGCAGCCAAGAAGGGGTGCAGACCCAGTACTTC. Translating it yields CASSQEGVQTQYF.

This clonotype was seen a few times. The genes are TRBV12-3 or TRBV12-4 and TRBJ2-5; 10 bases match TRBD1. The CDR3 has 16 residues. V was clipped by 2 bases and J by 0 bases; unmatched bases: 3. The CDR3 DNA reads as TGTGCCAGCAGTTTAAGGACAGGGGGTGACCAAGAGACCCAGTACTTC. Translated, it gives CASSLRTGGDQETQYF.

This clonotype appeared a few times. This sequence joins TRBV6-1 and TRBJ2-3, with 13 bases matching TRBD2. The ends lost 2 bases at V and 6 bases at J; junction bases unmatched: 8. The germline V gene has CDR1 MNHNS and CDR2 SASEGT. CDR3 length equals 17 residues. CDR3 loop: CASSEFGLAGVGDTQYF. In nucleotides, the CDR3 is TGTGCCAGCAGTGAATTCGGACTAGCGGGAGTGGGGGATACGCAGTATTTT.

This clonotype came up a few times. The chain links TRBV2 to TRBJ2-1, with D unclear. The germline gives CDR1 SNHLY, CDR2 FYNNEI. This CDR3 contains 13 residues. Between the trimmed V and J ends, which lost 6 bases and 3 bases, there was a span of 9 bases. CDR3 residues: CASSRQVYNEQFF. DNA for the CDR3: TGTGCCAGCAGCCGGCAGGTCTACAATGAGCAGTTCTTC.

This clonotype was found a few times. The chain uses TRBV6-4 and TRBJ2-1; D remains unclear. Trimming took off 2 bases at V and 10 bases at J, with 15 bases between the two ends. The CDR3 loop spans 14 amino acids. Per germline, CDR1 MRHNA and CDR2 SNTAGT. The CDR3 DNA follows: TGTGCCAGCAGTGACCCATTCACGGTCGGCGAGCAGTTCTTC. As protein: CASSDPFTVGEQFF.

This clonotype was found a few times. This chain joins TRBV5-1 and TRBJ2-7, with 9 nucleotides matching TRBD2. The germline V gene has CDR1 SGHRS and CDR2 YFSETQ. J was trimmed by 3 bases and V by 4 bases; bases with no gene match: 8. The CDR3 length is 15 residues. The CDR3 DNA sequence: TGCGCCAGCAGCCCGGTGGGACTAGCCATCTACGAGCAGTACTTC. Encoded protein: CASSPVGLAIYEQYF.

This clonotype was found a few times. The chain joins TRBV5-6 to TRBJ2-1; D is ambiguous. Germline V lookup: CDR1 SGHDT, CDR2 YYEEEE. Trimming took 4 bases from V and 6 from J, leaving 11 bases between them. The CDR3 has 13 amino acids. The CDR3 reads CASSLEPFNEQFF. The DNA of the CDR3 is TGTGCCAGCAGCCTGGAGCCTTTCAATGAGCAGTTCTTC. Full variable domain (outside the CDR3, taken from reference TRBV5-6 and TRBJ2-1): DAGVTQSPTHLIKTRGQQVTLRCSPKSGHDTVSWYQQALGQGPQFIFQYYEEEERQRGNFPDRFSGHQFPNYSSELNVNALLLGDSALYLCASSLEPFNEQFFGPGTRLTVL.

V is TRBV6-6 and J is TRBJ2-4, with no clear D. V lost 7 bases and J lost 8, with 9 bases in between. Germline CDR1 MNHNY, CDR2 SVGAGI (reference sequence). There are 11 residues in the CDR3. DNA for the CDR3: TGTGCCAGCAAGGATTCGGACATTCAGTACTTC. Its protein is CASKDSDIQYF.

V gene TRBV4-2 combines with J gene TRBJ2-7, with 10 nucleotides matching TRBD1. The CDR3 length is 17 residues. Trimming removed 2 bases from V and 2 bases from J; junction bases left unmatched: 9. Germline V gives CDR1 LGHNA, CDR2 YNFKEQ. The DNA of the CDR3 is TGTGCCAGCAGCCAATTAACCGGGACAGGGGTCACCTACGAGCAGTACTTC. The encoded protein is CASSQLTGTGVTYEQYF.

This clonotype was picked up a small number of times. V is TRBV7-3 and J is TRBJ2-1, with 9 bases that match TRBD2. The length of the CDR3 is 15 residues. Germline V gene data show CDR1 as SGHTA and CDR2 as FQGTGA. J gave up 6 bases and V 4 bases, and 7 bases lay outside the gene matches. For the CDR3, the DNA is TGTGCCAGCAGCTCTCGGGGCGGGAGGGCCAATGAGCAGTTCTTC. It codes for CASSSRGGRANEQFF.

This clonotype was picked up a small number of times. This chain connects TRBV12-3 or TRBV12-4 to TRBJ1-6; D is unclear. V lost 6 bases and J lost 9, with 12 bases in between. The CDR3 is 13 residues long. The CDR3 reads CASSLVQLSPLHF. CDR3 in DNA: TGTGCCAGCAGCCTTGTTCAGCTTTCACCCCTCCACTTT.